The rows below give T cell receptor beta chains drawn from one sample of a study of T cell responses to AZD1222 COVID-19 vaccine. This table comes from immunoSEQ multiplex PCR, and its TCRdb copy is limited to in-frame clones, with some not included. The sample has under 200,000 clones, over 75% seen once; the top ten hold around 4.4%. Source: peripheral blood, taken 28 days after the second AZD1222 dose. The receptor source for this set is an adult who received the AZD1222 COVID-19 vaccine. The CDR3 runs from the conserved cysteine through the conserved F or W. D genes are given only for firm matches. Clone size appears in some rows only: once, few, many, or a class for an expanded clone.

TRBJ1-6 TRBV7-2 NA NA TGTGCCAGCAGCTCGGAGGGTTCCTATAATTCACCCCTCCACTTT CASSSEGSYNSPLHF
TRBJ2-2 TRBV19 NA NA TGTGCCAGTAATCCGTCTTTTGGCGGGCGAGGAACCGGGGAGCTGTTTTTT CASNPSFGGRGTGELFF
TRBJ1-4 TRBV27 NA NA TGTGCCAGCAGGTCGACAGGAATTGCAACTAATGAAAAACTGTTTTTT CASRSTGIATNEKLFF
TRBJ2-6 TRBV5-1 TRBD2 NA TGCGCCAGCAGATATAGCGGGGGGTCTAGCTCTGGGGCCAACGTCCTGACTTTC CASRYSGGSSSGANVLTF
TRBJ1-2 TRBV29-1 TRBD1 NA TGCAGCCTGCGAGGCCGGGACAGGGGTGGAGACTATGGCTACACCTTC CSLRGRDRGGDYGYTF
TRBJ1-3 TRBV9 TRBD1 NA TGTGCCAGCAGCGTAGCCGGGACAGGCTCTGGAAACACCATATATTTT CASSVAGTGSGNTIYF
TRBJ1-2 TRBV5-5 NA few TGTGCCAGCAGTGTTGGGCCGCGCGAGATCCTTCTTTATGGCTACACCTTC CASSVGPREILLYGYTF
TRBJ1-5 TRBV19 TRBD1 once TGTGCCAGTAGTACAGGGGGCGGGCAGCCCCAGCATTTT CASSTGGGQPQHF
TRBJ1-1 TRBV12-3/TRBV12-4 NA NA TGTGCCAGCGCAGGGGTGGGGAACACTGAAGCTTTCTTT CASAGVGNTEAFF
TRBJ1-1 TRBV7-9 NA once TGTGCCAGCAGCTTAGCGATGGGCAGTGCTGAAGCTTTCTTT CASSLAMGSAEAFF
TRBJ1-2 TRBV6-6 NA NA TGTGCCAGCAGCCCCCGTGGGCATGGCTACACCTTC CASSPRGHGYTF
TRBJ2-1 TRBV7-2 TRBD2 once TGTGCCAGCAGCCCTGGGACCGCGCGGGGGGAGCAGTTCTTC CASSPGTARGEQFF
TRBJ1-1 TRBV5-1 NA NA TGCGCCAGCAGCCTACAGGGACCTGAAGCTTTCTTT CASSLQGPEAFF
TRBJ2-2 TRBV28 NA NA TGTGCCAGCAGTTTATCGGAGTACTTGGGGGGGCCGAACACCGGGGAGCTGTTTTTT CASSLSEYLGGPNTGELFF
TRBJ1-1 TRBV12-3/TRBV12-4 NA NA TGTGCCAGCAGTCATCAGGGTAGTGCTGAAGCTTTCTTT CASSHQGSAEAFF
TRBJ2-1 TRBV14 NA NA TGTGCCAGCAGCCAAGGTCTAGGCAGGTCCAATGAGCAGTTCTTC CASSQGLGRSNEQFF
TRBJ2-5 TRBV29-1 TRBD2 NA TGCAGCGTTGAAGATCCTACTAGCGGTCCAGAGACCCAGTACTTC CSVEDPTSGPETQYF
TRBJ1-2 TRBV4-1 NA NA TGCGCCAGCAGCCAAGATGGCACCATACCATCCTATGGCTACACCTTC CASSQDGTIPSYGYTF
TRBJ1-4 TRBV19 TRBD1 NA TGTGCCAGTAGTGCGGACAGGGATGAAAAACTGTTTTTT CASSADRDEKLFF
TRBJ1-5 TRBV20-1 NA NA TGCAGTGCTAGTATAGTTGGTCAGGGTCTCCAGCCCCAGCATTTT CSASIVGQGLQPQHF
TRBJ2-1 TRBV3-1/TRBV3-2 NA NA TGTGCCAGCAGCCAAGTTATCGACAATGAGCAGTTCTTC CASSQVIDNEQFF
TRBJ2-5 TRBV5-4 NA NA TGTGCCAGCAGCTTGTTCAATCAAGAGACCCAGTACTTC CASSLFNQETQYF
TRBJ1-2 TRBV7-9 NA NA TGTGCCAGCAGCTTATCAGGCCTCTATGGCTACACCTTC CASSLSGLYGYTF